Each of the 30 T cell receptor beta chains below was sequenced from the same sample in a study of liver allograft versus peripheral blood T cells (TCRdb year 2020). With regard to the full study: In liver transplant recipients, the study looked at T cell receptor repertoires in the peripheral blood and set them against the repertoires found within the transplanted livers.

The run used an Illumina MiSeq. The raw public data were reprocessed by TCRdb itself: fastp quality trimming at Q25, MiXCR clonotype calling, in-frame beta chains only. Rows merge per CDR3 protein into single entries with the most common DNA and genes. Within this sample are 15,000 or so distinct CDR3 sequences, with 20% to 25% of them counted one time only. The top ten clones comprise roughly 13% of the sample. All receptors come from a human patient who had a liver transplant. After a transplant, certain T cells may trace back to the graft donor.

There are a few counts of this clonotype. The chain links TRBV5-4 to TRBJ2-7; tentative D call: TRBD2 (5 bases). CDR3 length: 14 residues. Germline values: CDR1 SGHNT, CDR2 YYREEE (reference sequence). V dropped 2 bases and J dropped 1 base, with 10 bases sitting between them. This CDR3 reads CASSFKAESYEQYF. The CDR3 region has the DNA TGTGCCAGCAGCTTCAAAGCGGAGTCCTACGAGCAGTACTTC.

The rearrangement joins TRBV6-5 to TRBJ1-3; D is unclear. The CDR3 runs to 16 residues. Germline V gene sequence: CDR1 MNHEY, CDR2 SVGAGI. V was pared by 6 bases and J by 0 bases, with 15 bases between. The CDR3 sequence: CASRGGRVHSGNTIYF. CDR3 coding DNA: TGTGCCAGCAGGGGCGGACGGGTCCACTCTGGAAACACCATATATTTT.

There are many counts of this clonotype. This rearrangement joins TRBV15 to TRBJ1-2, with D hard to call. This CDR3 spans 13 amino acids. The V end lost 0 bases, the J end lost 8 bases, and 10 bases lay between the germline ends. CDR1 is LNHNV and CDR2 is YYDKDF in the germline V gene (reference sequence). In DNA, the CDR3 is TGTGCCACCAGCAGAGATGTGTTTGACGGCTACACCTTC. It yields the protein CATSRDVFDGYTF. Filled out from reference TRBV15 and TRBJ1-2, the complete variable domain reads DAMVIQNPRYQVTQFGKPVTLSCSQTLNHNVMYWYQQKSSQAPKLLFHYYDKDFNNEADTPDNFQSRRPNTSFCFLDIRSPGLGDTAMYLCATSRDVFDGYTFGSGTRLTVV.

This clonotype was recorded at least ten times. The chain combines TRBV18 with TRBJ2-7, with D maybe TRBD1 (7 bases). V lost 3 bases and J 4 bases, leaving 13 bases between the germline ends. Germline V gene sequence: CDR1 KGHSH, CDR2 LQKENI. There are 14 residues in the CDR3. CDR3 amino acids: CASSPIQGGYEQYF. For the CDR3, the DNA is TGTGCCAGCTCACCGATCCAGGGGGGATACGAGCAGTACTTC. Using reference TRBV18 and TRBJ2-7 for the parts outside the CDR3, the full variable domain is NAGVMQNPRHLVRRRGQEARLRCSPMKGHSHVYWYRQLPEEGLKFMVYLQKENIIDESGMPKERFSAEFPKEGPSILRIQQVVRGDSAAYFCASSPIQGGYEQYFGPGTRLTVT.

This clonotype qualifies as medium-sized (0.01 to 0.1%). The genes are TRBV10-3 and TRBJ2-1; 10 bases are a match to TRBD2. Germline V CDR1 and CDR2: ENHRY, SYGVKD. The CDR3 totals 14 residues. With 7 bases clipped from V and 4 bases from J, the junction kept 4 bases outside the gene matches. CDR3 sequence reads: CAIKQLAGYNEQFF. The CDR3 DNA follows: TGTGCCATCAAACAACTAGCGGGGTACAATGAGCAGTTCTTC.

By sample share, this clonotype is medium-sized (0.01 to 0.1%). The chain carries TRBV6-1 and TRBJ1-1; TRBD1 aligns across 7 bases. Germline trimming cut 7 bases from V and 0 bases from J; bases unmatched to any gene: 2. Germline V gives CDR1 MNHNS, CDR2 SASEGT. The CDR3 consists of 13 residues. CDR3 sequence reads: CASIDRVNTEAFF. CDR3 sequence (DNA): TGTGCCAGCATCGACAGGGTGAACACTGAAGCTTTCTTT.

This clonotype has at least ten counts. The chain links TRBV19 to TRBJ2-2; 7 nucleotides match TRBD1. Germline assignment: CDR1 LNHDA and CDR2 SQIVND (reference sequence). There are 16 residues in the CDR3. The trim removed 3 bases at V and 5 bases at J, leaving 9 bases unmatched. The DNA for the CDR3 is TGTGCCAGTAGTATGGGTAGAGACAGGGATACCGGGGAGCTGTTTTTT. This translates into CASSMGRDRDTGELFF.

This clonotype has at least ten counts. The chain combines TRBV6-5 with TRBJ2-4; TRBD2 matches at 10 bases. This CDR3 has 18 amino acids. J was trimmed by 0 bases and V by 6 bases; bases with no gene match: 11. Germline V CDR1 and CDR2: MNHEY, SVGAGI. CDR3 bases: TGTGCCAGCAGGCACACTAGCGGGGCAAAACTAGCCAAAAACATTCAGTACTTC. This translates into CASRHTSGAKLAKNIQYF.

This chain uses TRBV20-1 with TRBJ2-7, with D unclear. This CDR3 comprises 12 residues. Germline CDR1 and CDR2: DFQATT and SNEGSKA (reference sequence). V was cut by 7 bases and J by 2 bases, with 12 bases left in between. The DNA for the CDR3 is TGCAGTGTCAGGACCTCACCCTACGAGCAGTACTTC. Translated, it gives CSVRTSPYEQYF.

There are a few counts of this clonotype. The rearrangement joins TRBV7-2 to TRBJ1-2; D unresolved. V was cut by 4 bases and J by 6 bases, with 12 bases left in between. Germline assignment: CDR1 SGHTA and CDR2 FQGNSA. The CDR3 consists of 13 residues. The DNA for the CDR3 is TGTGCCAGCAGCTCCATTCGTCAGGATGGCTACACCTTC. Its protein is CASSSIRQDGYTF.

The V call is TRBV5-4, the J call TRBJ2-3; no reliable D call. This CDR3 is 17 amino acids long. V gave up 0 bases and J gave up 0 bases, with 14 bases separating them. Germline lookup yields CDR1 SGHNT and CDR2 YYREEE (reference sequence). DNA for the CDR3: TGTGCCAGCAGCTTGGCCTTCGCCAGGCCTAGCACAGATACGCAGTATTTT. Translated, it gives CASSLAFARPSTDTQYF.

As concerns this clonotype: It may be a read error: a sequence one base away is much more abundant. The J gene is TRBJ2-2, the V gene TRBV6-5; TRBD1 is a possible D gene (5 bases). The CDR3 is 16 amino acids. Germline V lookup: CDR1 MNHEY, CDR2 SVGAGI. CDR3 sequence reads: CASSHSTETNTGELFF. CDR3 nucleotides: TGTGCCAGCAGTCACTCGACAGAAACGAACACCGGGGAGCTGTTTTTT.

This rearrangement joins TRBV10-2 to TRBJ1-1, with no clear D. V lost 3 bases and J lost 7, with 6 bases in between. Germline-derived CDR1 and CDR2 are WSHSY and SAAADI. The CDR3 length is 11 residues. The CDR3: CASSEGFEAFF. Written as DNA, the CDR3 is TGCGCCAGCAGTGAAGGATTTGAAGCTTTCTTT.

The chain employs TRBV20-1 and TRBJ1-2; D is uncertain. Trimming removed 6 bases at V and 4 bases at J, with 18 bases between. This CDR3 has 14 residues. The V gene's germline CDR1 is DFQATT and CDR2 SNEGSKA (reference sequence). CDR3 nucleotide sequence: TGCAGTGCCATCTTGGGTGAACGGGTCTATGGCTACACCTTC. Translating gives CSAILGERVYGYTF.

Of note for this clonotype: Just one base apart from a much larger clone, this may be a read error. The chain links TRBV6-1 to TRBJ1-2; 9 bases line up with TRBD1. The CDR3 contains 14 residues. Germline CDR1 is MNHNS and CDR2 is SASEGT. The CDR3 sequence: CTSSERTGERGYTF. CDR3 in DNA: TGTACCAGCAGTGAGAGGACAGGGGAGCGTGGCTACACCTTC.

The chain combines TRBV19 with TRBJ1-1; D gene ambiguous. The V gene's germline CDR1 is LNHDA and CDR2 SQIVND (reference sequence). V was cut by 0 bases and J by 1 base, with 12 bases left in between. The CDR3 consists of 16 residues. CDR3 bases: TGTGCCAGTAGTATAGATCGGAGGGAACGGAACACTGAAGCTTTCTTT. The encoded protein is CASSIDRRERNTEAFF.

This clonotype was detected ten times or more. The V and J genes are TRBV19 and TRBJ1-2, with D perhaps TRBD1 (5 bases). This CDR3 is built from 14 residues. V was shortened by 4 bases and J by 4 bases, with 13 bases between the two germline ends. Germline CDR1 and CDR2: LNHDA and SQIVND (reference sequence). DNA of the CDR3: TGTGCCAGTAGTACCTCTCGGGGACCCTATGGCTACACCTTC. Translated: CASSTSRGPYGYTF.

There are a few counts of this clonotype. The gene calls are TRBV6-6 and TRBJ1-5; TRBD1 agrees at 11 bases. After removal of 5 bases from V and 3 bases from J, the junction contained 12 bases not matched to a gene. This CDR3 is built from 18 residues. Germline loops: CDR1 MNHNY, CDR2 SVGAGI (reference sequence). CDR3 loop: CASSDPGQGVGANQPQHF. The CDR3 DNA reads TGTGCCAGCAGTGACCCGGGACAGGGGGTGGGGGCCAATCAGCCCCAGCATTTT.

This clonotype was picked up a small number of times. The rearrangement uses TRBV6-1 and TRBJ2-7; D uncertain. Between the trimmed V and J ends, which lost 8 bases and 6 bases, there was a span of 14 bases. Germline V lookup: CDR1 MNHNS, CDR2 SASEGT. The CDR3 loop spans 12 amino acids. In DNA form, the CDR3 reads TGTGCCAGCCTCACCAGAGGAAGCGAGCAGTACTTC. This sequence encodes CASLTRGSEQYF.

In its sample, this clonotype was seen many times. V usage is TRBV10-3 and J usage is TRBJ2-7; TRBD1 agrees at 7 bases. With 6 bases clipped from V and 4 bases from J, the junction kept 9 bases outside the gene matches. The CDR3 consists of 14 residues. Germline lookup yields CDR1 ENHRY and CDR2 SYGVKD. Here the CDR3 reads CAIRSTGNPYEQYF. In nucleotides, the CDR3 is TGTGCCATCAGGTCGACAGGGAATCCGTACGAGCAGTACTTC.

The chain couples TRBV12-3 or TRBV12-4 to TRBJ2-1; 12 nucleotides align to TRBD2. V was clipped by 5 bases and J by 7 bases; unmatched bases: 3. The CDR3 runs 14 residues. CDR3 nucleotides: TGTGCCAGCAGTGGTACTAGCGGGAGGAATGAGCAGTTCTTC. It translates to CASSGTSGRNEQFF.

This clonotype came up once. This rearrangement joins TRBV6-5 to TRBJ2-5; 8 bases are a match to TRBD1. Per germline, CDR1 MNHEY and CDR2 SVGAGI. The CDR3 covers 14 residues. The V segment lost 5 bases and the J segment 9 bases; nucleotides outside the gene matches: 11. The CDR3 loop is CASSTDRVIQAQYF. As DNA, the CDR3 is TGTGCCAGCAGTACGGACAGGGTTATTCAGGCCCAGTACTTC.

This clonotype was observed many times. This sequence joins TRBV7-2 and TRBJ2-7; 13 bases agree with TRBD2. Losses at the gene ends were 8 bases for V and 6 bases for J; bases not matched to a gene: 7. Germline CDR1 SGHTA, CDR2 FQGNSA. CDR3 length equals 14 residues. CDR3 bases: TGTGCCAGCCGCCGGACTAGCGGGAGTGGCGAGCAGTACTTC. Translated, it gives CASRRTSGSGEQYF.

The table lists this clonotype with many counts. This rearrangement joins TRBV5-4 to TRBJ2-5; D is ambiguous. The CDR3 runs 13 residues. V lost 0 bases and J lost 1, with 4 bases in between. CDR1 and CDR2 (germline): SGHNT, YYREEE (reference sequence). The CDR3 region has the DNA TGTGCCAGCAGCTTGGGGGGCCAAGAGACCCAGTACTTC. Its translation is CASSLGGQETQYF.

This clonotype was observed a few times. The chain uses TRBV6-1 and TRBJ2-2; 8 bases are shared with TRBD1. The V gene's germline CDR1 is MNHNS and CDR2 SASEGT. This CDR3 has 16 residues. The ends lost 1 base at V and 5 bases at J; junction bases unmatched: 6. In nucleotides, the CDR3 is TGTGCCAGCAGTGAAGAACCACAGGGGGTGACCGGGGAGCTGTTTTTT. It specifies CASSEEPQGVTGELFF.

The chain carries TRBV5-6 and TRBJ1-6, with a possible D match to TRBD1 (5 bases). The V end was cut by 0 bases, the J end by 2 bases, with 6 bases between. Germline V gene data show CDR1 as SGHDT and CDR2 as YYEEEE. The CDR3 contains 15 residues. In DNA, the CDR3 is TGTGCCAGCAGCTTGGGAGGGGCCTATAATTCACCCCTCCACTTT. This translates into CASSLGGAYNSPLHF.

This clonotype was observed at least ten times. V is TRBV6-2 or TRBV6-3 and J is TRBJ2-2; D is perhaps TRBD1 (6 bases). Germline assignment: CDR1 MNHEY and CDR2 SVGEGT. Trimming pared 8 bases from V and 5 bases from J, leaving 12 bases between. The CDR3 loop spans 13 amino acids. The CDR3 nucleotides read TGTGCCAGCGTACTCCAGGGGACCGGGGAGCTGTTTTTT. Its translation: CASVLQGTGELFF.

V usage is TRBV7-2 and J usage is TRBJ2-7, with D uncertain. The CDR3 runs 19 residues. The germline gives CDR1 SGHTA, CDR2 FQGNSA. Trimming shortened V by 2 bases and J by 0 bases, and 23 bases separated the two germline ends. The CDR3: CASSLRVTAISRSSYEQYF. The CDR3 DNA reads TGTGCCAGCAGCTTAAGGGTAACGGCCATCTCTAGGAGCTCCTACGAGCAGTACTTC.

This clonotype was counted at least ten times. This chain connects TRBV6-6 to TRBJ2-1; 12 bases are a match to TRBD1. Germline-derived CDR1 and CDR2 are MNHNY and SVGAGI (reference sequence). The CDR3 extends over 14 amino acids. V lost 7 bases to trimming and J lost 8 bases; unmatched junction nucleotides: 6. This chain's CDR3 is CASKGQGARDEQFF. The CDR3 DNA reads TGTGCCAGCAAGGGACAGGGGGCTAGGGATGAGCAGTTCTTC.

The rearrangement uses TRBV7-9 and TRBJ2-7; D gene uncertain. Germline V CDR1 and CDR2: SEHNR, FQNEAQ (reference sequence). Trimming removed 3 bases at V and 6 bases at J, with 6 bases between. There are 11 residues in the CDR3. CDR3 loop: CASSFMGEQYF. In DNA form, the CDR3 reads TGTGCCAGCAGCTTCATGGGCGAGCAGTACTTC.